In its sample, the clone carrying this TCR beta chain was seen many times. What it binds is unknown. The sample originates from a study of spatial heterogeneity in lung cancer. The germline V gene has CDR1 MNHEY and CDR2 SVGAGI. The ends were cut back, 2 bases at V and 0 bases at J, with 2 bases in the middle. The CDR3 totals 13 residues. The time point was: sample taken at primary tumor resection. From tumor, nontumor lung or frozen PBMC, whole RNA was taken unsorted for sequencing. TCRdb redid the calling of the 5' RACE reads with MiXCR, one entry per CDR3 protein. Here the sample spans more than 35,000 distinct CDR3 sequences, approximately 5.2% being singletons. General observations from the study: Compared with follow-up, resection was when ubiquitous expanded tumor TCRs appeared in blood more.

This chain uses TRBV6-5 with TRBJ2-1; D is uncertain. This sequence originates from a female donor with early-stage non-small cell lung cancer. This material consisted of PBMCs, taken at surgery. The CDR3 sequence is CASSYASYNEQFF. For the CDR3, the DNA is TGTGCCAGCAGTTACGCCTCCTACAATGAGCAGTTCTTC.